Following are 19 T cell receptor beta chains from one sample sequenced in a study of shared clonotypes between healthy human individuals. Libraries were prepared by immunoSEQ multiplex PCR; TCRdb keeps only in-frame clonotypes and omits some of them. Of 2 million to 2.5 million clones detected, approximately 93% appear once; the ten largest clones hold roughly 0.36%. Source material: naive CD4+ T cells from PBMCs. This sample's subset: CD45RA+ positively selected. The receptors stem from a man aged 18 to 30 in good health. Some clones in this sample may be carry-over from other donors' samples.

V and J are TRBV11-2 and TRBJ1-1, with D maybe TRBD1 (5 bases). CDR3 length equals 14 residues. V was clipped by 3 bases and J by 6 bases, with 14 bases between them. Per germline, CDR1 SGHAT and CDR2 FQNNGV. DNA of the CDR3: TGTGCCAGCAGCTTTTCAGGGTGGGATGCTGAAGCTTTCTTT. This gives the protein CASSFSGWDAEAFF. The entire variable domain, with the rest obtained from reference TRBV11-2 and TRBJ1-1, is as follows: EAGVAQSPRYKIIEKRQSVAFWCNPISGHATLYWYQQILGQGPKLLIQFQNNGVVDDSQLPKDRFSAERLKGVDSTLKIQPAKLEDSAVYLCASSFSGWDAEAFFGQGTRLTVV.

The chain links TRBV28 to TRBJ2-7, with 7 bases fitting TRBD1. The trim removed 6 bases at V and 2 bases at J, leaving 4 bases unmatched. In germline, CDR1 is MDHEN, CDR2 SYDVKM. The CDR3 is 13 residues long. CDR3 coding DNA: TGTGCCAGCAGGACAGGGATTACCTACGAGCAGTACTTC. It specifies CASRTGITYEQYF.

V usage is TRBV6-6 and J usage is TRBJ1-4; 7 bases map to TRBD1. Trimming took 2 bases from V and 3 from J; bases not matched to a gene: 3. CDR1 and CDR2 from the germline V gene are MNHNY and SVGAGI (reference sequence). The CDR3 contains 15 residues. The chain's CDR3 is CASSYRDSSNEKLFF. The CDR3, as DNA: TGTGCCAGCAGTTACCGGGACAGTTCTAATGAAAAACTGTTTTTT.

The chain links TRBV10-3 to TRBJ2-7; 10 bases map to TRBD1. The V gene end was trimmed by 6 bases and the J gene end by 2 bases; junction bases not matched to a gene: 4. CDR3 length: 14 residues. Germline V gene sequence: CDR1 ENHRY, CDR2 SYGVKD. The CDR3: CAIRGTGEAYEQYF. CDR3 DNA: TGTGCCATCAGGGGGACAGGGGAGGCCTACGAGCAGTACTTC.

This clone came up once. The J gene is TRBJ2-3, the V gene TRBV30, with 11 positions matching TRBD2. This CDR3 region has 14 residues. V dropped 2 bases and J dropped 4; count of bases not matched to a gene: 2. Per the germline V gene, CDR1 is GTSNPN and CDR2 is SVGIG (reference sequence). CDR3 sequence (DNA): TGTGCCTGGAGTAAGGGACTAGCGGCAGATACGCAGTATTTT. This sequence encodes CAWSKGLAADTQYF.

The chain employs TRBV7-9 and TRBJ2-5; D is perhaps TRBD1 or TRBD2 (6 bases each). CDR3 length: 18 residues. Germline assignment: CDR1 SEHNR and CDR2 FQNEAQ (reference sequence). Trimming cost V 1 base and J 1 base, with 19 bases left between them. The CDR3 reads CASSLGTEGGPAQETQYF. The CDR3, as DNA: TGTGCCAGCAGCTTAGGAACGGAGGGGGGCCCTGCCCAAGAGACCCAGTACTTC.

For the CDR3, the DNA is TGTGCCTGGAGCCGACTAGCGGGAGTGGGTAATGAGCAGTTCTTC. Its translation is CAWSRLAGVGNEQFF. V is TRBV30 and J is TRBJ2-1; 12 nucleotides align to TRBD2. From germline, CDR1 is GTSNPN and CDR2 SVGIG (reference sequence). The junction had 7 bases not matched to a gene; V was cut back by 3 bases and J by 7 bases. The length of the CDR3 is 15 residues.

The CDR3 DNA follows: TGTGCCAGCAGTTTACAGGGGTTAGCCTACAATGAGCAGTTCTTC. Its protein product is CASSLQGLAYNEQFF. The rearrangement joins TRBV28 to TRBJ2-1; weak D call: TRBD1 (6 bases). The V end was cut by 2 bases, the J end by 2 bases, with 10 bases between. This CDR3 comprises 15 residues. Germline V gene lookup returns CDR1 MDHEN and CDR2 SYDVKM.

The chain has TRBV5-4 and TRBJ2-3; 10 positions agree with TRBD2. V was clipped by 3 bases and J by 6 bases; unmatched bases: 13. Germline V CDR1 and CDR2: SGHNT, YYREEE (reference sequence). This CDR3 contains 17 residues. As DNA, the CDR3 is TGTGCCAGCAGCTCCGTCCGGGGTAGCGGGAGGTCGGATACGCAGTATTTT. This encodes CASSSVRGSGRSDTQYF. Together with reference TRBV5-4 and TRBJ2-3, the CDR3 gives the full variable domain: ETGVTQSPTHLIKTRGQQVTLRCSSQSGHNTVSWYQQALGQGPQFIFQYYREEENGRGNFPPRFSGLQFPNYSSELNVNALELDDSALYLCASSSVRGSGRSDTQYFGPGTRLTVL.

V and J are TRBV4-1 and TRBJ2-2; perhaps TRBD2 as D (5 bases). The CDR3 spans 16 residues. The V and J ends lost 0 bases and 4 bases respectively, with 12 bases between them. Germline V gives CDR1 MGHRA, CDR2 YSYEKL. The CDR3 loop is CASSQDSASPTGELFF. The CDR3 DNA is TGCGCCAGCAGCCAAGATTCGGCTAGCCCCACCGGGGAGCTGTTTTTT.

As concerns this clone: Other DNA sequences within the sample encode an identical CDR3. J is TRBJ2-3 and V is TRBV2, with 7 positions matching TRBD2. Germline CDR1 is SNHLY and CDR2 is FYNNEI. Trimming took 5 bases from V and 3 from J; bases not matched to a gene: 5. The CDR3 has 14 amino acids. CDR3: CASSLAGVTDTQYF. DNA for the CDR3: TGTGCCAGCAGTTTGGCGGGAGTGACAGATACGCAGTATTTT.

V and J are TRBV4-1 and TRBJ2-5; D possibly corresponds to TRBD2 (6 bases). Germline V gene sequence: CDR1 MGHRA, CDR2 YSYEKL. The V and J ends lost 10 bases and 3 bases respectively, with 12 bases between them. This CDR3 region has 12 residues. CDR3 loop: CATVASEETQYF. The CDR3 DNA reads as TGCGCCACAGTGGCTAGCGAAGAGACCCAGTACTTC.

The CDR3 sequence: CASSISQGAWETQYF. For the CDR3, the DNA is TGTGCCAGCAGCATTTCACAGGGGGCGTGGGAGACCCAGTACTTC. V usage is TRBV11-2 and J usage is TRBJ2-5; 9 nucleotides line up with TRBD1. CDR3 length: 15 residues. J lost 5 bases, V lost 5 bases, and 9 bases had no gene match. Germline CDR1 SGHAT, CDR2 FQNNGV.

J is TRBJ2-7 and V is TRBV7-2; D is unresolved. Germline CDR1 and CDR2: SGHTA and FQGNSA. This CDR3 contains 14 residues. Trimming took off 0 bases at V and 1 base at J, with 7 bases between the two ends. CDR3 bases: TGTGCCAGCAGCTTAGCGGCACCATCCTACGAGCAGTACTTC. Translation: CASSLAAPSYEQYF.

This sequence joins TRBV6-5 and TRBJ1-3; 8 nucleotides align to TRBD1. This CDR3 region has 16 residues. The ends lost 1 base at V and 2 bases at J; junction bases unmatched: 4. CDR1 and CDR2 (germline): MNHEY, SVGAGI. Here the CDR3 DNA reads TGTGCCAGCAGTTACTTCCCACAGGGGGCTGGAAACACCATATATTTT. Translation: CASSYFPQGAGNTIYF.

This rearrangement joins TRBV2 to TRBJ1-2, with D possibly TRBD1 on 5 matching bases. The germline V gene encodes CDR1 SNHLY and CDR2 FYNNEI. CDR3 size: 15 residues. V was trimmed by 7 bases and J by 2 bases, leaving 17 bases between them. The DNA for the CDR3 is TGTGCCAGCACCGGGGGGGGAAGTGGGAACTATGGCTACACCTTC. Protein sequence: CASTGGGSGNYGYTF.

CDR3 in amino acids: CASSELAGIEQFF. In DNA form, the CDR3 reads TGTGCCAGCAGCGAACTAGCGGGAATTGAGCAGTTCTTC. The chain couples TRBV5-6 to TRBJ2-1, with TRBD2 identical over 10 bases. In germline, CDR1 is SGHDT, CDR2 YYEEEE. The trim removed 4 bases at V and 9 bases at J, leaving 4 bases unmatched. This CDR3 is built from 13 residues.

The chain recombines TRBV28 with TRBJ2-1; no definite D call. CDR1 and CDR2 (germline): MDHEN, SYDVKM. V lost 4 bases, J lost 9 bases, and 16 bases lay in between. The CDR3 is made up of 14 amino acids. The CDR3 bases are TGTGCCAGCAGTTCAGTATCCTTCTCCACTGAGCAGTTCTTC. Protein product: CASSSVSFSTEQFF.

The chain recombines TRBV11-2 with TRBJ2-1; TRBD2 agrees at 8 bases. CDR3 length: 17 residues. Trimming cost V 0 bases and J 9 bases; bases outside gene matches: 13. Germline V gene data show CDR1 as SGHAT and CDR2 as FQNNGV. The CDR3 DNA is TGTGCCAGCAGCTTAGAGAGATGTGCGGGAGGTTTGTGTGAGCAGTTCTTC. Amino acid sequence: CASSLERCAGGLCEQFF.